This TCR beta chain came from a study of T cells in Graves' hyperthyroidism and ophthalmopathy. Diagnosing involved the use of clinical symptoms, serum thyroxine and TRAb, thyroid ultrasound and orbital computed tomography. An approximately 10 ml volume of fresh peripheral blood provided the PBMCs. Amplified TCR beta CDR3 regions derived from RNA transcripts. HTBI primers were used for first-round RT-PCR of the TCR CDR3. TCRdb re-analysed the multiplex PCR reads in MiXCR, keeping a single row per CDR3 protein. The profile shows 660,000 or so distinct CDR3 sequences, roughly 20% of them singletons. Germline trimming cut 4 bases from V and 0 bases from J; bases unmatched to any gene: 3. The germline gives CDR1 SGDLS, CDR2 YYNGEE. The CDR3 has 15 amino acids.

The source material was blood. The sequence was obtained from a young man with Graves' ophthalmopathy. This chain uses TRBV9 with TRBJ2-3; 9 nucleotides line up with TRBD2. CDR3 nucleotides: TGTGCCAGCAGCCCTAGCGGGACGAGCACAGATACGCAGTATTTT. This encodes CASSPSGTSTDTQYF.